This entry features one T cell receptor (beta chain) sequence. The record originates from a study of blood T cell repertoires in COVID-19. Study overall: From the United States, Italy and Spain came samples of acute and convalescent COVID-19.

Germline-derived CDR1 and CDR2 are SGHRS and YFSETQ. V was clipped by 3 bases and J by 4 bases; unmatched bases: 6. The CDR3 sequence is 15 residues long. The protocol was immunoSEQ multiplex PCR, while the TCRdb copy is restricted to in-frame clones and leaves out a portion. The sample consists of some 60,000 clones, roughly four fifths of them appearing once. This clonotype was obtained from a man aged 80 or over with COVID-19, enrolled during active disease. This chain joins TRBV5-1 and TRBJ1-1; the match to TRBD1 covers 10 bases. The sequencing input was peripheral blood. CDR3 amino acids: CASSSFRTGGTEAFF. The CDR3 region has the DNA TGCGCCAGCAGCTCCTTTAGGACAGGGGGCACTGAAGCTTTCTTT.